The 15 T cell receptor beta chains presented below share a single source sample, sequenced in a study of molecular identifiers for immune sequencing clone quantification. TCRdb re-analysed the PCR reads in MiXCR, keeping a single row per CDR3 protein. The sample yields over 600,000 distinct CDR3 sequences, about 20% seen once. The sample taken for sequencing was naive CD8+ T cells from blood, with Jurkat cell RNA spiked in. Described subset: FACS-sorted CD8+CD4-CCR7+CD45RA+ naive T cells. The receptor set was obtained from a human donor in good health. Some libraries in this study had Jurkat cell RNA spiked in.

The CDR3 sequence is CSARGAYELLVVYGYTF. CDR3 DNA sequence: TGCAGTGCTAGAGGCGCGTATGAGCTCCTGGTCGTCTATGGCTACACCTTC. This chain uses TRBV20-1 with TRBJ1-2; D unresolved. Trimming took off 1 base at V and 4 bases at J, with 22 bases between the two ends. This CDR3 spans 17 amino acids. From germline, CDR1 is DFQATT and CDR2 SNEGSKA (reference sequence).

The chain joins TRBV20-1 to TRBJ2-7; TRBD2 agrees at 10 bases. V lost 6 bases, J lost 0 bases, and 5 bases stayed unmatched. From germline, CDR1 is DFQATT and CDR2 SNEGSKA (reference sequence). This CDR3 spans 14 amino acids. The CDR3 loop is CSAISSGGSYEQYF. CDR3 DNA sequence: TGCAGTGCGATATCTAGCGGGGGCTCCTACGAGCAGTACTTC.

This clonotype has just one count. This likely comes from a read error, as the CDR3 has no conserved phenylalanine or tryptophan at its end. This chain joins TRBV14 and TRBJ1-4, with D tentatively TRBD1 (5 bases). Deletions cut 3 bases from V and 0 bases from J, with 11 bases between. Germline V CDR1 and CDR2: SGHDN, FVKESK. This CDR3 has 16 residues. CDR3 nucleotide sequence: TGTGCCAGCAGCCAGCGACAGCATGCAACTAATGAAAAACTGTTTTCT. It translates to CASSQRQHATNEKLFS.

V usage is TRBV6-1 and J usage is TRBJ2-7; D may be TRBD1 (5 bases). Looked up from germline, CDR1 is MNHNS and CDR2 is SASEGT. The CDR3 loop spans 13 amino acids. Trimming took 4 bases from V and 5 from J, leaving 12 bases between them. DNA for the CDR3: TGTGCCAGCAGTGTTAGGGGCGTACACGAGCAGTACTTC. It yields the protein CASSVRGVHEQYF.

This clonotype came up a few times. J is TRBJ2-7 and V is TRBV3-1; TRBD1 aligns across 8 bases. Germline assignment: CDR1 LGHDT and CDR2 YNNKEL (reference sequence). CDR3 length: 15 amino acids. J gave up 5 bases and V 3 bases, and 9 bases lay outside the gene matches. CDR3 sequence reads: CASSQTGVAIHEQYF. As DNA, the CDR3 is TGTGCCAGCAGCCAGACAGGGGTAGCTATCCACGAGCAGTACTTC.

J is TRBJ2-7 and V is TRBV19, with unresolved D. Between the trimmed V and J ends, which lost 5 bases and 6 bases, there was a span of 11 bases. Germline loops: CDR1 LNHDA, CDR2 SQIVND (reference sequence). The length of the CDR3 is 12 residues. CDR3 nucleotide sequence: TGTGCCAGTAGTGGGTTGCGAAGCGAGCAGTACTTC. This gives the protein CASSGLRSEQYF.

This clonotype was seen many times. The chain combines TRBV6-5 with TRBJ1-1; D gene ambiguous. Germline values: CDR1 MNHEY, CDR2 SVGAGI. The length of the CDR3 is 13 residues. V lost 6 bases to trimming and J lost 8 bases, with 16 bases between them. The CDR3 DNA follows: TGTGCCAGCAGGCCGTCGGGTGTCGAGGAAGCTTTCTTT. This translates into CASRPSGVEEAFF.

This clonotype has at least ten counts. CDR3 sequence: CASSDGAAYTF. CDR3 in DNA: TGTGCCAGCAGTGACGGGGCTGCCTACACCTTC. The chain is built from TRBV6-4 and TRBJ1-2; tentatively, D is TRBD1 (5 bases). V lost 2 bases to trimming and J lost 10 bases, with 8 bases between them. The CDR3 spans 11 residues. Germline values: CDR1 MRHNA, CDR2 SNTAGT.

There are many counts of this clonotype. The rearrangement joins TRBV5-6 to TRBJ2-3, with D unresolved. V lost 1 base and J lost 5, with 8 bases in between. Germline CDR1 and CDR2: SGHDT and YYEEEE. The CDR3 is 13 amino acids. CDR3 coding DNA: TGTGCCAGCAGCTTGTTCATGGGAGATACGCAGTATTTT. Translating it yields CASSLFMGDTQYF.

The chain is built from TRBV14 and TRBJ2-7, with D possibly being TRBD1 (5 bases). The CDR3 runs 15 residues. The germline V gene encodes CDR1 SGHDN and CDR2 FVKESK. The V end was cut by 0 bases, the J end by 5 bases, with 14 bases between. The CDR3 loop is CASSQDRGFYHEQYF. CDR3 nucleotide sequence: TGTGCCAGCAGCCAAGATAGGGGATTTTACCACGAGCAGTACTTC. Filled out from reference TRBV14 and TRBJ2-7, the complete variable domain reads EAGVTQFPSHSVIEKGQTVTLRCDPISGHDNLYWYRRVMGKEIKFLLHFVKESKQDESGMPNNRFLAERTGGTYSTLKVQPAELEDSGVYFCASSQDRGFYHEQYFGPGTRLTVT.

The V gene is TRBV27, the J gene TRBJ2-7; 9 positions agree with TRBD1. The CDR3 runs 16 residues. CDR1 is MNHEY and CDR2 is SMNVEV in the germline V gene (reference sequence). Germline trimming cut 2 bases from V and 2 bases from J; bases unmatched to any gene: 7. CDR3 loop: CASSLVSTGGAYEQYF. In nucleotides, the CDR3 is TGTGCCAGCAGTTTAGTCAGCACAGGGGGCGCCTACGAGCAGTACTTC.

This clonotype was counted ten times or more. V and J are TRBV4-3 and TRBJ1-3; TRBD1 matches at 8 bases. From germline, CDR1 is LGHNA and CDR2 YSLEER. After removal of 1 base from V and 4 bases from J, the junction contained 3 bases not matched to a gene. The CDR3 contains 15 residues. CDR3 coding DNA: TGCGCCAGCAGCCAAGGCAGGGGGCCGGGAAACACCATATATTTT. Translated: CASSQGRGPGNTIYF.

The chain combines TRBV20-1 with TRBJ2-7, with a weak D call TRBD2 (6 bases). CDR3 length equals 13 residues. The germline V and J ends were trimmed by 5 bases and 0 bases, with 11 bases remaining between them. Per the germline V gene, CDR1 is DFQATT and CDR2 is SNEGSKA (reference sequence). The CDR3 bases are TGCAGTGCTTGGGCGGGGAGCTCCTACGAGCAGTACTTC. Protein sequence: CSAWAGSSYEQYF.

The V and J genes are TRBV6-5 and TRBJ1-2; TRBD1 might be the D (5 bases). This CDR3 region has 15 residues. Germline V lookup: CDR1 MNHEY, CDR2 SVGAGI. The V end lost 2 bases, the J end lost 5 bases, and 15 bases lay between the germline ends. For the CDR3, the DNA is TGTGCCAGCAGTTACACCATGTCTGGGGGGTATGGCTACACCTTC. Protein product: CASSYTMSGGYGYTF.

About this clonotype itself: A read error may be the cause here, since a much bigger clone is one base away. CDR3 coding DNA: TGTGCCGGCAGCGTAGCAGCAGAGGGCACTGAAGCTTTCTTT. Residues: CAGSVAAEGTEAFF. The V call is TRBV9, the J call TRBJ1-1, with D unclear. This CDR3 contains 14 residues. CDR1 is SGDLS and CDR2 is YYNGEE in the germline V gene.